Below, 31 T cell receptor beta chains from the same sample are listed, as sequenced in a study of beta chain features in type 1 diabetes. Findings and limits, study-wide: In every one of the four CD4+ subsets, TCRB CDR3s were moderately but significantly shorter in Type 1 diabetes patients.

For these TCRs, the target antigens are not known. Reverse transcription of all isolated RNA meant that expressed TCRB transcripts were sequenced. Method: immunoSEQ multiplex PCR; TCRdb's copy keeps in-frame clones and lacks some. The sample yields 250,000 to 300,000 clones, around 22% seen once. The sample comprised naive CD4+ T cells from blood. Receptors originate from a woman younger than 45 with type 1 diabetes.

This clone has more than one count but fewer than ten. The V call is TRBV5-4, the J call TRBJ1-1; TRBD1 matches 8 bases. This CDR3 has 17 residues. CDR1 and CDR2 (germline): SGHNT, YYREEE (reference sequence). V lost 1 base, J lost 1 base, and 9 bases stayed unmatched. The CDR3 here is CASSLTHGQGWNTEAFF. In DNA, the CDR3 is TGTGCCAGCAGCTTGACCCACGGACAGGGCTGGAACACTGAAGCTTTCTTT. Full variable domain (remainder filled in from reference TRBV5-4 and TRBJ1-1): ETGVTQSPTHLIKTRGQQVTLRCSSQSGHNTVSWYQQALGQGPQFIFQYYREEENGRGNFPPRFSGLQFPNYSSELNVNALELDDSALYLCASSLTHGQGWNTEAFFGQGTRLTVV.

This clone appeared a few times. This chain joins TRBV9 and TRBJ2-1, with TRBD2 identical over 8 bases. Germline V gene data show CDR1 as SGDLS and CDR2 as YYNGEE. The CDR3 length is 15 residues. V lost 4 bases, J lost 0 bases, and 3 bases stayed unmatched. CDR3 in amino acids: CASSYTSGSYNEQFF. CDR3 DNA sequence: TGTGCCAGCAGCTATACTAGCGGCTCCTACAATGAGCAGTTCTTC.

The genes are TRBV10-3 and TRBJ1-1; TRBD1 might be the D (5 bases). The CDR3 sequence is 13 residues long. V lost 5 bases, J lost 1 base, and 8 bases lay in between. Germline V gene data show CDR1 as ENHRY and CDR2 as SYGVKD. As DNA, the CDR3 is TGTGCCATCAGTAGGCAGGGGAACACTGAAGCTTTCTTT. This encodes CAISRQGNTEAFF.

This chain links TRBV28 with TRBJ2-7, with 10 bases aligning to TRBD2. The CDR3 runs to 16 residues. V shed 6 bases, J shed 0 bases, and the junction held 8 bases outside the gene matches. CDR1 is MDHEN and CDR2 is SYDVKM in the germline V gene. The CDR3 bases are TGTGCCAGCAGACAAAGACTAGCGGGTAGCTCCTACGAGCAGTACTTC. Its protein is CASRQRLAGSSYEQYF.

The chain uses TRBV29-1 and TRBJ1-5, with TRBD1 as a possible D gene (6 bases). Germline CDR1 is SQVTM and CDR2 is ANQGSEA. The CDR3 sequence is 14 residues long. Trimming took 6 bases from V and 5 from J, leaving 17 bases between them. The CDR3 loop reads CSVTGTSIDQPQHF. The DNA for the CDR3 is TGCAGCGTAACAGGGACGAGTATAGATCAGCCCCAGCATTTT.

This clone was observed a few times. The genes are TRBV29-1 and TRBJ2-1; possible D gene TRBD2, 5 bases. Deletions cut 7 bases from V and 5 bases from J, with 6 bases between. The germline CDR1 and CDR2 sequences are SQVTM and ANQGSEA. This CDR3 is 10 amino acids long. The CDR3 loop reads CSAGDNEQFF. In nucleotides, the CDR3 is TGCAGCGCCGGGGACAATGAGCAGTTCTTC.

In nucleotides, the CDR3 is TGCAGCGTGGAGAAGGCTAGTGCTGAAGCTTTCTTT. Its protein product is CSVEKASAEAFF. The J gene is TRBJ1-1, the V gene TRBV29-1; unclear D gene. The CDR3 loop spans 12 amino acids. Per germline, CDR1 SQVTM and CDR2 ANQGSEA. V dropped 6 bases and J dropped 6 bases, with 14 bases sitting between them.

This chain links TRBV2 with TRBJ2-1, with no clear D. CDR3 size: 11 residues. CDR1 and CDR2 from the germline V gene are SNHLY and FYNNEI. V lost 7 bases, J lost 4 bases, and 5 bases lay in between. CDR3: CASTGYNEQFF. The CDR3 DNA follows: TGTGCCAGCACGGGTTACAATGAGCAGTTCTTC.

The sample holds a few counts of this clone. The chain has TRBV18 and TRBJ2-5; 7 bases are a match to TRBD2. CDR1 and CDR2 from the germline V gene are KGHSH and LQKENI. V gave up 5 bases and J gave up 5 bases; unmatched junction bases: 5. CDR3 length equals 13 residues. The CDR3 DNA reads TGTGCCAGCTCAGCCCGGGAGGATGAGACCCAGTACTTC. It specifies CASSAREDETQYF. The whole variable domain, remainder taken from reference TRBV18 and TRBJ2-5, is NAGVMQNPRHLVRRRGQEARLRCSPMKGHSHVYWYRQLPEEGLKFMVYLQKENIIDESGMPKERFSAEFPKEGPSILRIQQVVRGDSAAYFCASSAREDETQYFGPGTRLLVL.

The rearrangement joins TRBV30 to TRBJ1-1; the D gene is possibly TRBD1 (5 bases). Trimming took 0 bases from V and 0 from J, leaving 14 bases between them. Germline loops: CDR1 GTSNPN, CDR2 SVGIG (reference sequence). The CDR3 has 16 amino acids. The CDR3: CAWSVGRVVMNTEAFF. Here the CDR3 DNA reads TGTGCCTGGAGTGTCGGCAGGGTGGTCATGAACACTGAAGCTTTCTTT.

Only a few counts were recorded for this clone. The chain joins TRBV20-1 to TRBJ2-7, with a tentative D call TRBD1 (5 bases). Between the trimmed V and J ends, which lost 3 bases and 7 bases, there was a span of 10 bases. Germline CDR1 DFQATT, CDR2 SNEGSKA (reference sequence). The CDR3 has 11 residues. This CDR3 is CSARDTREQYF. The CDR3 region has the DNA TGCAGTGCTAGGGACACTCGGGAGCAGTACTTC.

The rearrangement links TRBV6-6 to TRBJ2-3; D may be TRBD1 (5 bases). The germline gives CDR1 MNHNY, CDR2 SVGAGI (reference sequence). The CDR3 has 12 residues. V lost 10 bases and J 1 base, leaving 9 bases between the germline ends. CDR3 loop: CATDSGTDTQYF. The CDR3, as DNA: TGTGCCACCGACAGCGGCACAGATACGCAGTATTTT.

The chain has TRBV28 and TRBJ1-1, with 8 bases that match TRBD1. Germline CDR1 reads MDHEN; CDR2 reads SYDVKM. This CDR3 has 15 residues. The J segment lost 5 bases and the V segment lost 3 bases, leaving 8 bases of the junction unmatched. CDR3: CASSFGQGAWTEAFF. CDR3 in DNA: TGTGCCAGCAGTTTCGGGCAGGGGGCCTGGACTGAAGCTTTCTTT.

The J gene is TRBJ2-7, the V gene TRBV5-4; 7 bases match TRBD1. Losses at the gene ends were 4 bases for V and 2 bases for J; bases not matched to a gene: 9. CDR1 and CDR2 from the germline V gene are SGHNT and YYREEE (reference sequence). The CDR3 sequence is 15 residues long. The CDR3 here is CASSNRRQGTYEQYF. The CDR3 DNA reads as TGTGCCAGCAGCAATCGCAGACAGGGTACCTACGAGCAGTACTTC. Full variable domain (outside the CDR3, taken from reference TRBV5-4 and TRBJ2-7): ETGVTQSPTHLIKTRGQQVTLRCSSQSGHNTVSWYQQALGQGPQFIFQYYREEENGRGNFPPRFSGLQFPNYSSELNVNALELDDSALYLCASSNRRQGTYEQYFGPGTRLTVT.

This clone was recorded a few times. The rearrangement uses TRBV18 and TRBJ2-7, with 15 nucleotides matching TRBD2. J gave up 4 bases and V 6 bases, and 4 bases lay outside the gene matches. Looked up from germline, CDR1 is KGHSH and CDR2 is LQKENI. The CDR3 extends over 15 amino acids. CDR3 protein: CASSGLAGGEYEQYF. In DNA form, the CDR3 reads TGTGCCAGCTCGGGACTAGCGGGAGGAGAGTACGAGCAGTACTTC.

This chain joins TRBV30 and TRBJ2-1; 7 bases match TRBD1. Germline-derived CDR1 and CDR2 are GTSNPN and SVGIG (reference sequence). CDR3 length equals 13 residues. Losses at the gene ends were 1 base for V and 4 bases for J; bases not matched to a gene: 1. CDR3 nucleotides: TGTGCCTGGAGTGCGGGACAGTACAATGAGCAGTTCTTC. It specifies CAWSAGQYNEQFF.

In regard to this clone: The same CDR3 is also encoded by other DNA sequences in this sample. The rearrangement joins TRBV6-1 to TRBJ1-5, with D maybe TRBD1 (5 bases). Germline CDR1 and CDR2: MNHNS and SASEGT. V was pared by 2 bases and J by 4 bases, with 9 bases between. This CDR3 contains 14 residues. The DNA of the CDR3 is TGTGCCAGCAGTGAATCGGGGGGGAATCAGCCCCAGCATTTT. It is translated as CASSESGGNQPQHF.

The gene calls are TRBV6-5 and TRBJ2-3; no firm D call. The V gene lost 2 bases and the J gene lost 2 bases, with 5 bases spanning the gap. Germline CDR1 reads MNHEY; CDR2 reads SVGAGI. This CDR3 contains 13 residues. DNA of the CDR3: TGTGCCAGCAGTTACAGACTCACAGATACGCAGTATTTT. Its protein is CASSYRLTDTQYF.

The chain combines TRBV4-2 with TRBJ2-7; TRBD2 agrees at 10 bases. V gave up 1 base and J gave up 7 bases; unmatched junction bases: 7. This CDR3 spans 15 amino acids. Germline V gene data show CDR1 as LGHNA and CDR2 as YNFKEQ. The DNA for the CDR3 is TGTGCCAGCAGCCAAGTTCTAGCGGGAGCACGGGAGCAGTACTTC. Translating it yields CASSQVLAGAREQYF.

The CDR3 loop reads CASSPGTGAPQPQHF. The CDR3 DNA reads as TGCGCCAGCAGCCCCGGGACAGGGGCCCCTCAGCCCCAGCATTTT. The chain couples TRBV5-1 to TRBJ1-5; 10 bases map to TRBD1. Per germline, CDR1 SGHRS and CDR2 YFSETQ. The CDR3 is made up of 15 amino acids. The trim removed 4 bases at V and 6 bases at J, leaving 7 bases unmatched.

Comment on this clone: Other DNA sequences in this specimen translate into the identical CDR3. The chain carries TRBV28 and TRBJ2-1; 9 bases line up with TRBD1. CDR3 length equals 15 residues. The V gene's germline CDR1 is MDHEN and CDR2 SYDVKM. Losses at the gene ends were 2 bases for V and 1 base for J; bases not matched to a gene: 0. Here the CDR3 reads CASSLGQGSYNEQFF. The CDR3 DNA follows: TGTGCCAGCAGTTTAGGACAGGGGTCCTACAATGAGCAGTTCTTC.

As concerns this clone: A junction boundary mismatches the germline segment, possibly from a read error. The chain joins TRBV13 to TRBJ2-7, with TRBD1 matching over 7 bases. Germline V gene sequence: CDR1 PRHDT, CDR2 FYEKMQ (reference sequence). This CDR3 has 11 amino acids. The CDR3 nucleotides are TGTGCCAGCAGTAAGAGGACAGGTTTGTGGTTC. This codes for CASSKRTGLWF.

This clone was found a few times. The CDR3 protein is CASSGNRGGRVDEQFF. CDR3 coding DNA: TGTGCCAGCAGCGGAAACAGGGGCGGTAGGGTGGATGAGCAGTTCTTC. The V call is TRBV2, the J call TRBJ2-1; TRBD1 aligns across 7 bases. The CDR3 spans 16 residues. V was clipped by 6 bases and J by 8 bases; unmatched bases: 16. From germline, CDR1 is SNHLY and CDR2 FYNNEI.

This rearrangement joins TRBV7-3 to TRBJ2-7, with D perhaps TRBD2 (6 bases). The V end was cut by 5 bases, the J end by 3 bases, with 11 bases between. In germline, CDR1 is SGHTA, CDR2 FQGTGA. The CDR3 totals 13 residues. The DNA of the CDR3 is TGTGCCAGCAGCCCCCCGGGGGACTACGAGCAGTACTTC. Its protein is CASSPPGDYEQYF.

Notes on this clone: One end of the junction fails to match germline, which may point to a read error. The V gene is TRBV7-7, the J gene TRBJ2-2; 8 bases are shared with TRBD1. The CDR3 length is 15 residues. The V gene's germline CDR1 is SSHAT and CDR2 FNYEAQ (reference sequence). The CDR3 bases are TGTGCTAGCAGCTTAGGACAGGGGAACACCGGGGAGCTGTTTTTT. Its translation is CASSLGQGNTGELFF.

This clone has only a few counts. The rearrangement uses TRBV30 and TRBJ1-5, with D unclear. The germline V gene encodes CDR1 GTSNPN and CDR2 SVGIG (reference sequence). V was trimmed by 2 bases and J by 2 bases, leaving 10 bases between them. The length of the CDR3 is 14 residues. The CDR3 DNA reads TGTGCCTGGAGTTTCGACGGGGGCAATCAGCCCCAGCATTTT. Its translation: CAWSFDGGNQPQHF. The variable domain in full, completed from reference TRBV30 and TRBJ1-5, reads SQTIHQWPATLVQPVGSPLSLECTVEGTSNPNLYWYRQAAGRGLQLLFYSVGIGQISSEVPQNLSASRPQDRQFILSSKKLLLSDSGFYLCAWSFDGGNQPQHFGDGTRLSIL.

This clone was seen more than once but under ten times. The chain joins TRBV2 to TRBJ2-7; tentatively, D is TRBD2 (6 bases). Germline V lookup: CDR1 SNHLY, CDR2 FYNNEI. The CDR3 length is 13 residues. V dropped 5 bases and J dropped 3 bases, with 11 bases sitting between them. CDR3 sequence (DNA): TGTGCCAGCAGTACCCGGGACTTCTACGAGCAGTACTTC. Translation gives CASSTRDFYEQYF.

This clone turned up a few times. V is TRBV29-1 and J is TRBJ2-7; possible D gene TRBD2, 5 bases. The CDR3 loop spans 11 amino acids. Germline CDR1 SQVTM, CDR2 ANQGSEA. Between the trimmed V and J ends, which lost 2 bases and 7 bases, there was a span of 9 bases. The CDR3 coding sequence is TGCAGCGTTGAACGGCGGGTGGAGCAGTACTTC. As protein: CSVERRVEQYF.

A note on this clone: Other DNA sequences from this sample encode an identical CDR3 as well. The gene calls are TRBV6-1 and TRBJ2-7, with D perhaps TRBD2 (5 bases). The CDR3 consists of 12 residues. CDR1 is MNHNS and CDR2 is SASEGT in the germline V gene. V lost 2 bases and J 3 bases, leaving 5 bases between the germline ends. Written as DNA, the CDR3 is TGTGCCAGCAGTGAACGGGGCTACGAGCAGTACTTC. Translated, it gives CASSERGYEQYF.

The chain uses TRBV30 and TRBJ2-1; TRBD2 matches at 13 bases. The CDR3 spans 16 residues. V lost 8 bases and J lost 0; bases outside the gene matches: 7. Germline loops: CDR1 GTSNPN, CDR2 SVGIG (reference sequence). The CDR3 DNA follows: TGTGCCGGCAGGACTAGCGGGGGTTTCTCCTACAATGAGCAGTTCTTC. Encoded protein: CAGRTSGGFSYNEQFF.

This clone was found a few times. V and J are TRBV29-1 and TRBJ1-2; possibly TRBD1 for D (6 bases). V gave up 4 bases and J gave up 2 bases, with 11 bases separating them. CDR3 length: 13 amino acids. CDR1 is SQVTM and CDR2 is ANQGSEA in the germline V gene. CDR3 sequence: CSVGGQGNYGYTF. The CDR3 bases are TGCAGCGTTGGGGGTCAGGGGAACTATGGCTACACCTTC.